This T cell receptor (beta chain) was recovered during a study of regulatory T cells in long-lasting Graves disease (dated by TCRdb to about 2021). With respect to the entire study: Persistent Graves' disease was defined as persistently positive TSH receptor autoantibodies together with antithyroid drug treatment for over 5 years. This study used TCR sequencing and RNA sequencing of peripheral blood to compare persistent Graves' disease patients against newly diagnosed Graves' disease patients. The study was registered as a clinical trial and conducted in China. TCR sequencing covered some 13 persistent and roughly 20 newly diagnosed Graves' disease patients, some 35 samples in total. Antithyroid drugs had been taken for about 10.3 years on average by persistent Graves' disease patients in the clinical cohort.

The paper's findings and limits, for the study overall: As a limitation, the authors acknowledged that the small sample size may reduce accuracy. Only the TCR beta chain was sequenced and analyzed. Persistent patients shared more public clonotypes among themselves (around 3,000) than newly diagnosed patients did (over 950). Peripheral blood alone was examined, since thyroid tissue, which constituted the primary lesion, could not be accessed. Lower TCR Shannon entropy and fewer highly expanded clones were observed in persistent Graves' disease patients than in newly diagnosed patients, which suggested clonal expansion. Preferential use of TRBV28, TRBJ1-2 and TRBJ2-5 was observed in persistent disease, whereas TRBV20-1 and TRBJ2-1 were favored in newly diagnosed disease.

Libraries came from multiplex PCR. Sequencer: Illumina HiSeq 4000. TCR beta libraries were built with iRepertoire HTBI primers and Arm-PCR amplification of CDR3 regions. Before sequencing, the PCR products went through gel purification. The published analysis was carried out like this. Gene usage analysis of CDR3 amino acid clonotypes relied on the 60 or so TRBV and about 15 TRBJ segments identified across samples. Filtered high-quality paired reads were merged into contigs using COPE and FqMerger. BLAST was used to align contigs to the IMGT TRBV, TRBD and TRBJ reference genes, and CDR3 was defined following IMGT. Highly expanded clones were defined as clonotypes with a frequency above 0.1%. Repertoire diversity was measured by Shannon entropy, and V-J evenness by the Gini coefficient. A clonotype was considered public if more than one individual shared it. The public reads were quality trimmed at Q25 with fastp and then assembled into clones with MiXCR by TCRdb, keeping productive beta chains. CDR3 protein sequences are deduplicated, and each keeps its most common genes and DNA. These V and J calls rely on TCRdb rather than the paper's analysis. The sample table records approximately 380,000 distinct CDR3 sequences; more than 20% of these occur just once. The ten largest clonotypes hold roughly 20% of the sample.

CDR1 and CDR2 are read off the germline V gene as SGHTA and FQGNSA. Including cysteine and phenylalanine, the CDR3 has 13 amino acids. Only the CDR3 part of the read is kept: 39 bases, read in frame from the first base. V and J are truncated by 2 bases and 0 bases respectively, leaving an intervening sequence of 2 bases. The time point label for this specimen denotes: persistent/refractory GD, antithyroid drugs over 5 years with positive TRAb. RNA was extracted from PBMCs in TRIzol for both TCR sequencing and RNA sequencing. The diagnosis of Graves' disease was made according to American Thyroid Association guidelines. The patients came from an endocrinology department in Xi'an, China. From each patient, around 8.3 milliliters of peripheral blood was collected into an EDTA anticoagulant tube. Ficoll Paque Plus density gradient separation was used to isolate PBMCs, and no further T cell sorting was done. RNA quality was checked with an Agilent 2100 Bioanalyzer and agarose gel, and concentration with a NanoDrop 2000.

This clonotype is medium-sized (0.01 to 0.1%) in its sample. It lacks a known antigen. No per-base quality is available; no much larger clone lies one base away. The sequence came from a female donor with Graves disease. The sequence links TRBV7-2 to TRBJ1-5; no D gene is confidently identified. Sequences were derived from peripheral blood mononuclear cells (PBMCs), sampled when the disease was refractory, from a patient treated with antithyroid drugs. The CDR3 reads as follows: CASSLNSNQPQHF. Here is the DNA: TGTGCCAGCAGCTTAAATAGCAATCAGCCCCAGCATTTT.